The present T cell receptor (beta chain) was sequenced within a study of neurological immune-mediated disorders. Trimming took 8 bases from V and 4 from J, leaving 14 bases between them. The length of the CDR3 is 13 residues. Study-level points and caveats: Falling below healthy controls, multiple sclerosis showed the least TCR clonal expansion, while HTLV-1-associated myelopathy showed the most.

Sample share makes this clonotype medium-sized. Its cognate antigen is unknown. TCRdb reprocessed the 5' RACE reads with MiXCR, giving one entry per CDR3 protein. The repertoire holds approximately 18,000 distinct CDR3 sequences, with 3.5% as singletons. Sequenced sample: CD8+ T cells from blood. The chain employs TRBV12-3 or TRBV12-4 and TRBJ1-1; D remains unclear. The sequence was collected from a woman aged 35 to 49 in good health. CDR3 amino acids: CASGRLGVTEAFF. Here the CDR3 DNA reads TGTGCCAGCGGCCGCTTGGGTGTCACTGAAGCTTTCTTT.